This is a list of T cell receptor beta chains from one sample in a study of T cell changes during pregnancy in multiple sclerosis. Clones were read by immunoSEQ multiplex PCR, and TCRdb kept only the in-frame ones, dropping some. The data hold approximately 57,000 clones, with 92% observed a single time. The specimen comprised CD4+ T cells from peripheral blood mononuclear cells, sampled in the second trimester of pregnancy. The receptors shown here come from a female donor with multiple sclerosis, enrolled in a pregnancy study. Both conserved end residues are trimmed from each CDR3.

TRBV6-5,ASSYSSGSSYEQY
TRBV5-4,ASSGTLGGRYNEQF
TRBV5-4,ASSLGPRQGGEKLF
TRBV5-4,ASSLASGGRSYEQY
TRBV5-1,ASSFEGSREQY
TRBV19,ASSIWQGGPSKEKLF
TRBV10-3,AIRGTSGGAQNTGELF
TRBV23-1,ASSQGQGTDTQY
TRBV7-9,ASSLARARDTEAF
TRBV29-1,SVGKSSYNEQF
TRBV19,ASSIAGLSYNEQF
TRBV5-4,ASSSGITNEKLF
TRBV6-1,ASSEAISGRANEQF
TRBV11-3,ASSFLSAGELF
TRBV28,ASSPFYGSAGEKLF
TRBV7-6,ASSLAIGGGTDTQY
TRBV5-1,ASSGGLADGELF